The sample holds one count of the clone carrying this TCR beta chain. Its antigen is unknown. Investigators merged groups given second doses at roughly 4 or roughly 12 weeks. This record comes from a study of T cell responses to AZD1222 COVID-19 vaccine. General observations from the study: Only a handful of individuals given AZD1222 were seropositive at baseline. Within unmutated variant regions lay the reported targets of nearly half of spike-specific TCRs. The donor group comprised mostly white British people and more females; the analysis possibly underestimated clonal diversity.

Generated by immunoSEQ multiplex PCR, the TCRdb table keeps only in-frame clones and is missing some. The sample lists roughly 99,000 clones; 92% were seen once. CDR1 is SGDLS, CDR2 YYNGEE, per germline. This CDR3 is built from 14 residues. V dropped 4 bases and J dropped 6 bases, with 15 bases sitting between them. The origin of this receptor is an adult who received the AZD1222 COVID-19 vaccine. The J gene is TRBJ2-3, the V gene TRBV9; D possibly corresponds to TRBD2 (6 bases). The specimen was peripheral blood, collected 28 days after the second AZD1222 dose. CDR3 nucleotides: TGTGCCAGCAGCCCTAGCGACTCCCGGGATACGCAGTATTTT. Protein product: CASSPSDSRDTQYF. Full variable domain (missing parts from reference TRBV9 and TRBJ2-3): DSGVTQTPKHLITATGQRVTLRCSPRSGDLSVYWYQQSLDQGLQFLIQYYNGEERAKGNILERFSAQQFPDLHSELNLSSLELGDSALYFCASSPSDSRDTQYFGPGTRLTVL.